This is a list of T cell receptor beta chains from one sample in a study of post-analysis software for immune sequencing data. TCRdb re-called the PCR reads with MiXCR, one entry per CDR3 protein. The sample lists hundreds of thousands of distinct CDR3 sequences; 44% were seen once. The sample comprised blood. These receptors were collected from a girl aged 5 to 17 with multiple sclerosis. Both conserved end residues are part of each CDR3. The D gene is left open where the match is weak. A clone size is listed for some rows: how often the clone was seen (once, few, many), or a class if it is expanded.

v_gene	abundance	j_gene	d_gene	CDR3aa	CDR3nt
TRBV10-3	.	TRBJ2-7	TRBD2	CAIGETSGKSYEQYF	TGTGCCATCGGAGAGACTAGCGGGAAGTCCTACGAGCAGTACTTC
TRBV3-1	.	TRBJ1-2	.	CASSQLDGFYGYTF	TGTGCCAGCAGCCAACTCGACGGATTCTATGGCTACACCTTC
TRBV7-8	.	TRBJ2-7	.	CASSPRRTSTQYF	TGTGCCAGCAGCCCAAGAAGGACATCCACACAGTACTTC
TRBV10-3	.	TRBJ2-7	TRBD1	CAISPSDRELAEQYF	TGTGCCATCAGCCCCTCGGACAGGGAGCTAGCCGAGCAGTACTTC
TRBV6-1	.	TRBJ2-1	.	CAILPPIARRQRFF	TGTGCCATTCTGCCACCCATCGCACGTCGACAGAGGTTCTTC
TRBV7-2	.	TRBJ1-6	TRBD1	CASSFQTGGGSPLHF	TGTGCCAGCAGCTTCCAGACAGGGGGGGGTTCACCCCTCCACTTT
TRBV6-4	few	TRBJ2-3	TRBD2	CASSELGGSATDTQYF	TGTGCCAGCAGTGAGTTGGGGGGGAGTGCGACAGATACGCAGTATTTT
TRBV7-9	.	TRBJ2-3	.	CASSPSRTAFTDTQYF	TGTGCCAGCAGCCCTAGCCGGACAGCCTTCACAGATACGCAGTATTTT
TRBV10-3	.	TRBJ1-1	.	CAISEGERPEAFF	TGTGCCATCAGTGAGGGGGAGAGGCCTGAAGCTTTCTTT
TRBV12-3/TRBV12-4	.	TRBJ2-3	TRBD2	CASSPSGSWIDTQYF	TGTGCCAGCAGCCCTAGCGGGAGTTGGATAGATACGCAGTATTTT
TRBV12-3/TRBV12-4	.	TRBJ2-6	.	CASTIRGSGANVLTF	TGTGCCAGCACCATCCGGGGCTCTGGGGCCAACGTCCTGACTTTC
TRBV7-9	few	TRBJ1-1	.	CASSLWTEAFF	TGTGCCAGCAGCCTATGGACTGAAGCTTTCTTT
TRBV10-3	.	TRBJ2-7	TRBD2	CASAGTSGSYEQYF	TGTGCCAGCGCCGGGACTAGCGGGTCCTACGAGCAGTACTTC
TRBV12-3/TRBV12-4	.	TRBJ1-1	TRBD1	CASRLDRVVTEAFF	TGTGCCAGCAGGTTAGACAGGGTGGTCACTGAAGCTTTCTTT
TRBV12-3/TRBV12-4	.	TRBJ1-2	.	CASTEAGHYGYTF	TGTGCCAGCACCGAGGCAGGGCACTATGGCTACACCTTC
TRBV28	.	TRBJ1-2	.	CASSVLGTRYGYTF	TGTGCCAGCAGTGTCTTAGGGACCCGCTATGGCTACACCTTC
TRBV10-3	.	TRBJ2-1	.	CAIRSDGGEQFF	TGTGCCATCAGGTCCGATGGGGGGGAGCAGTTCTTC
TRBV20-1	once	TRBJ2-7	.	CSARDGGSGAYEQYF	TGCAGTGCTAGAGATGGGGGGTCAGGGGCCTACGAGCAGTACTTC
TRBV5-1	.	TRBJ2-7	.	CASSFRQEPGYEQYF	TGCGCCAGCAGCTTTAGGCAGGAACCGGGCTACGAGCAGTACTTC
TRBV15	.	TRBJ1-4	.	CATSREPEGANEKLFF	TGTGCCACCAGCAGGGAGCCGGAGGGAGCTAATGAAAAACTGTTTTTT